The rows below give T cell receptor beta chains drawn from one sample of a study of blood T cells in healthy people across ages. TCRdb itself ran the 5' RACE reads through MiXCR, one entry per CDR3 protein. This sample has fewer than 800,000 distinct CDR3 sequences, with around 20% found just once. The sequenced sample was blood. The receptor set was obtained from a man aged 70-80 years in good health. The CDR3 runs from the conserved cysteine through the conserved F or W. A D gene is named only where the DNA matches it firmly. Clone size is shown for a subset of rows, as once, few, many or a class of expanded clone.

size	V	D	J	CDR3	DNA
few	TRBV5-6	-	TRBJ2-1	CASSGDLRGNEQFF	TGTGCCAGCAGCGGGGACCTCAGGGGCAATGAGCAGTTCTTC
few	TRBV3-1	-	TRBJ2-3	CASRQGGGTQYF	TGTGCCAGCAGACAGGGAGGGGGTACGCAGTATTTT
-	TRBV7-9	TRBD2	TRBJ2-5	CATGLAGDQTQYF	TGTGCCACCGGACTAGCGGGAGACCAGACCCAGTACTTC
-	TRBV20-1	-	TRBJ2-3	CSARKLTDTQYF	TGCAGTGCTAGGAAGCTCACAGATACGCAGTATTTT
few	TRBV20-1	TRBD2	TRBJ2-1	CSARGAGGQKSSSYNEQFF	TGCAGTGCTAGAGGAGCGGGAGGGCAGAAGTCGAGCTCCTACAATGAGCAGTTCTTC
-	TRBV3-1	-	TRBJ1-1	CASSQVQGFEAFF	TGTGCCAGCAGCCAAGTCCAGGGTTTTGAAGCTTTCTTT
-	TRBV3-1	-	TRBJ2-5	CASSRGAETQYF	TGTGCCAGCAGCCGAGGCGCGGAGACCCAGTACTTC
-	TRBV9	-	TRBJ2-3	CASSVSGLSTDTQYF	TGTGCCAGCAGCGTCTCGGGACTCTCCACAGATACGCAGTATTTT
-	TRBV7-2	-	TRBJ2-3	CASKASLSTDTQYF	TGTGCCAGCAAAGCGTCCCTTAGCACAGATACGCAGTATTTT
-	TRBV7-9	-	TRBJ1-1	CASSLKVSERNTEAFF	TGTGCCAGCAGCTTAAAGGTATCGGAGAGAAACACTGAAGCTTTCTTT
-	TRBV29-1	-	TRBJ1-1	CSVGGTVNTEAFF	TGCAGCGTTGGCGGGACGGTGAACACTGAAGCTTTCTTT
few	TRBV5-1	-	TRBJ2-2	CASSFDWTAAVTPGELFF	TGCGCCAGCAGCTTTGATTGGACGGCAGCCGTAACACCAGGGGAGCTGTTTTTT
few	TRBV5-1	-	TRBJ2-2	CASSKDKVNTGELFF	TGCGCCAGCAGCAAGGACAAGGTGAACACCGGGGAGCTGTTTTTT
-	TRBV10-3	TRBD2	TRBJ2-5	CAISDLLAGVGQETQYF	TGTGCCATCAGTGATTTACTAGCGGGAGTAGGGCAAGAGACCCAGTACTTC
-	TRBV25-1	TRBD2	TRBJ2-3	CASSRASGRITDTQYF	TGTGCCAGCAGTCGGGCTAGCGGGAGAATCACAGATACGCAGTATTTT